This is a list of T cell receptor beta chains from one sample in a study of graft-versus-host responses after intestinal transplantation. Only in-frame clones appear in the TCRdb table, and some are missing; sequencing was by immunoSEQ multiplex PCR. The sample holds over 70,000 clones; roughly 90% are singletons and the top ten take 4% to 5%. These receptors' antigens are unknown. Specimen: unstimulated CD8+ T cells sorted from spleen or lymph node cells, collected before transplant. The receptors originated from a human donor who was the organ donor for an intestinal transplant. The CDR3 runs from the conserved cysteine through the conserved F or W. A D gene is named only where the DNA matches it firmly. Size values are once, few and many counts, or a class for expanded clones, and some rows have none.

V	J	D	size	CDR3	DNA
TRBV13	TRBJ1-1	TRBD1	-	CASSRGGDEAFF	TGTGCCAGCAGTCGAGGGGGCGATGAAGCTTTCTTT
TRBV7-6	TRBJ2-5	-	-	CASSYEDSGDPGTQYF	TGTGCCAGCAGCTATGAGGACTCCGGCGACCCAGGGACCCAGTACTTC
TRBV7-2	TRBJ1-3	TRBD1	-	CASSLSGQASGNTIYF	TGTGCCAGCAGCTTGTCCGGACAGGCCTCTGGAAACACCATATATTTT
TRBV2	TRBJ2-1	TRBD2	-	CATVVAGGVNEQFF	TGTGCCACAGTCGTTGCGGGGGGGGTAAATGAGCAGTTCTTC
TRBV11-2	TRBJ1-6	TRBD1	-	CASSEGQGYNSPLHF	TGTGCCAGCAGCGAGGGACAGGGGTATAATTCACCCCTCCACTTT
TRBV27	TRBJ1-5	-	-	CASGQGNNQPQHF	TGTGCCAGCGGGCAGGGGAACAATCAGCCCCAGCATTTT
TRBV4-1	TRBJ2-5	TRBD2	-	CASSQNSGGQETQYF	TGCGCCAGCAGCCAGAATAGCGGGGGGCAAGAGACCCAGTACTTC
TRBV29-1	TRBJ1-2	-	-	CSVEGENGQLGGGYTF	TGCAGCGTTGAGGGGGAGAATGGACAGCTTGGCGGTGGCTACACCTTC
TRBV7-9	TRBJ2-1	-	-	CASSPTQDLSYNEQFF	TGTGCCAGCAGCCCTACACAGGACCTCTCCTACAATGAGCAGTTCTTC
TRBV4-2	TRBJ1-6	-	-	CASSQTGTPDSSYNSPLHF	TGTGCCAGCAGCCAGACCGGGACACCGGATAGCTCCTATAATTCACCCCTCCACTTT
TRBV5-1	TRBJ2-3	-	-	CASSFLRQGSDTQYF	TGCGCCAGCAGCTTTCTTCGGCAGGGATCGGATACGCAGTATTTT
TRBV7-8	TRBJ2-1	TRBD2	-	CASSLASGGPEQFF	TGTGCCAGCAGCTTAGCTAGCGGGGGACCTGAGCAGTTCTTC
TRBV7-3	TRBJ2-1	TRBD1	once	CASRGQGKDNEQFF	TGTGCCAGCAGAGGACAGGGAAAGGACAATGAGCAGTTCTTC
TRBV19	TRBJ1-1	-	-	CASSILTEAFF	TGTGCCAGTAGTATTCTCACTGAAGCTTTCTTT
TRBV5-4	TRBJ1-1	-	-	CASSLSDRLNTEAFF	TGTGCCAGCAGCCTTTCAGACAGGTTAAACACTGAAGCTTTCTTT
TRBV25-1	TRBJ1-5	TRBD1	-	CASSGDSYSNQPQHF	TGTGCCAGCTCTGGGGACAGCTATAGCAATCAGCCCCAGCATTTT
TRBV28	TRBJ1-2	TRBD1	once	CASSRGAWPPSYGYTF	TGTGCCAGCTCCAGGGGGGCTTGGCCTCCATCCTATGGCTACACCTTC
TRBV6-1	TRBJ1-2	-	-	CASSVTGGRSGYTF	TGTGCCAGCAGTGTCACCGGGGGGAGGAGTGGCTACACCTTC
TRBV29-1	TRBJ1-3	-	once	CSVDQDNSGNTIYF	TGCAGCGTTGATCAGGACAACTCTGGAAACACCATATATTTT
TRBV7-6	TRBJ1-1	-	-	CASSMTEMNTEAFF	TGTGCCAGCAGCATGACAGAGATGAACACTGAAGCTTTCTTT
TRBV19	TRBJ2-2	TRBD1	once	CASSWTGGSTGELFF	TGTGCCAGTAGTTGGACAGGGGGCAGCACCGGGGAGCTGTTTTTT
TRBV6-1	TRBJ1-5	-	-	CASKMGAGQPQHF	TGTGCCAGCAAAATGGGGGCAGGTCAGCCCCAGCATTTT
TRBV7-9	TRBJ2-3	TRBD2	-	CASSFPTTSGDTDTQYF	TGTGCCAGCAGCTTCCCCACGACTAGCGGGGACACAGATACGCAGTATTTT
TRBV18	TRBJ1-1	-	-	CASSPPARITEAFF	TGTGCCAGCTCACCACCGGCGAGGATCACTGAAGCTTTCTTT
TRBV27	TRBJ1-1	-	-	CASSLTGTSNTEAFF	TGTGCCAGCAGTTTAACCGGGACTTCGAACACTGAAGCTTTCTTT
TRBV5-1	TRBJ1-2	-	-	CASSFQTGDLFYGYTF	TGCGCCAGCAGCTTCCAGACAGGCGACCTATTCTATGGCTACACCTTC
TRBV4-1	TRBJ1-2	TRBD1	-	CASSPTTGTGDYGYTF	TGCGCCAGCAGCCCTACCACCGGGACAGGGGACTATGGCTACACCTTC
TRBV9	TRBJ1-2	-	-	CASSTGGGGYTF	TGTGCCAGCAGCACGGGTGGAGGCGGCTACACCTTC
TRBV29-1	TRBJ1-2	TRBD1	-	CSGAAGQGTNYGYTF	TGCAGCGGCGCGGCGGGACAGGGCACCAACTATGGCTACACCTTC
TRBV5-1	TRBJ2-3	-	-	CASSLEGLTTSPLPTDTQYF	TGCGCCAGCAGCTTGGAAGGACTAACAACCTCCCCGCTACCCACAGATACGCAGTATTTT
TRBV4-1	TRBJ2-1	-	-	CASSQGGHNEQFF	TGCGCCAGCAGCCAAGGGGGACATAATGAGCAGTTCTTC
TRBV4-2	TRBJ2-1	TRBD2	-	CASSRRTSGDNEQFF	TGTGCCAGCAGCAGGAGGACTAGCGGGGACAATGAGCAGTTCTTC
TRBV19	TRBJ1-2	TRBD1	-	CASSVDRDYGYTF	TGTGCCAGTAGTGTGGACAGGGACTATGGCTACACCTTC
TRBV27	TRBJ1-4	-	-	CASSLTATNEKLFF	TGTGCCAGCAGCCTCACGGCAACTAATGAAAAACTGTTTTTT
TRBV9	TRBJ2-1	-	-	CASSVRTFDEQFF	TGTGCCAGCAGCGTTCGAACTTTCGATGAGCAGTTCTTC
TRBV19	TRBJ1-1	TRBD1	-	CASSLPGTGGAYTEAFF	TGTGCCAGTAGTCTCCCGGGGACAGGGGGCGCATACACTGAAGCTTTCTTT
TRBV27	TRBJ1-1	-	-	CASSLYGPGTEAFF	TGTGCCAGCAGTTTATACGGTCCAGGCACTGAAGCTTTCTTT
TRBV6-1	TRBJ2-3	-	-	CASSEESYPRITDTQYF	TGTGCCAGCAGTGAAGAGTCCTATCCCCGTATCACAGATACGCAGTATTTT
TRBV6-5	TRBJ1-5	-	once	CASSYSAGGQPQHF	TGTGCCAGCAGTTACTCTGCGGGAGGTCAGCCCCAGCATTTT
TRBV28	TRBJ1-5	-	-	CASTQDRTFSNQPQHF	TGTGCCAGCACCCAAGACAGGACCTTTAGCAATCAGCCCCAGCATTTT
TRBV29-1	TRBJ1-4	TRBD1	-	CSVEDWGTGGATNEKLFF	TGCAGCGTTGAAGATTGGGGGACAGGGGGTGCAACTAATGAAAAACTGTTTTTT
TRBV15	TRBJ1-5	-	-	CATSRSVQAAQPQHF	TGTGCCACCAGCAGGTCTGTACAGGCAGCTCAGCCCCAGCATTTT
TRBV7-2	TRBJ1-6	TRBD1	-	CASSSRWGQGASPLHF	TGTGCCAGCAGCTCACGATGGGGACAGGGGGCTTCACCCCTCCACTTT
TRBV27	TRBJ1-1	-	-	CASSSQDNTEAFF	TGTGCCAGCAGTTCTCAGGATAACACTGAAGCTTTCTTT
TRBV28	TRBJ1-6	-	few	CASSLTRGLSPLHF	TGTGCCAGCAGTTTGACCAGGGGCCTTTCACCCCTCCACTTT
TRBV6-1	TRBJ1-1	TRBD1	-	CASNDRENTEAFF	TGTGCCAGCAACGACAGGGAGAACACTGAAGCTTTCTTT
TRBV7-2	TRBJ1-2	TRBD1	-	CASSLLGTDYGYTF	TGTGCCAGCAGCCTACTAGGGACAGACTATGGCTACACCTTC
TRBV4-2	TRBJ2-1	TRBD2	-	CASSRAGLAGGPSPYNEQFF	TGTGCCAGCAGCCGCGCGGGACTAGCGGGGGGTCCCTCCCCCTACAATGAGCAGTTCTTC
TRBV6-5	TRBJ2-1	-	-	CASSATLRGEQFF	TGTGCCAGCAGTGCCACTCTACGAGGTGAGCAGTTCTTC
TRBV28	TRBJ2-5	-	-	CASSLRGGETQYF	TGTGCCAGCAGTTTACGGGGAGGAGAGACCCAGTACTTC
TRBV28	TRBJ2-1	TRBD1	-	CASRKTGTGDEQFF	TGTGCCAGCAGAAAAACCGGGACAGGAGACGAGCAGTTCTTC
TRBV28	TRBJ2-1	-	-	CVSSRLTESSYNEQFF	TGTGTCAGCAGCCGTCTGACTGAAAGCTCCTACAATGAGCAGTTCTTC
TRBV6-7	TRBJ2-1	TRBD2	few	CASSYSAGGPSNEQFF	TGTGCCAGCAGTTACTCGGCGGGGGGGCCGAGTAATGAGCAGTTCTTC
TRBV6-4	TRBJ2-3	TRBD2	-	CASSPAGGTDTQYF	TGTGCCAGCAGTCCCGCGGGGGGCACAGATACGCAGTATTTT
TRBV4-2	TRBJ2-3	TRBD1	-	CASSKFPGQGTDTQYF	TGTGCCAGCAGCAAGTTCCCGGGACAGGGGACAGATACGCAGTATTTT
TRBV6-5	TRBJ2-2	TRBD1	-	CASSPQGAYTGELFF	TGTGCCAGCAGTCCACAGGGGGCGTACACCGGGGAGCTGTTTTTT
TRBV7-2	TRBJ2-3	TRBD2	-	CASSDDRAAGGPGDTQYF	TGTGCCAGCAGCGACGACAGGGCGGCGGGGGGGCCTGGAGATACGCAGTATTTT
TRBV5-1	TRBJ2-3	-	-	CASSLNARWFTDTQYF	TGCGCCAGCAGCTTGAACGCCCGGTGGTTCACAGATACGCAGTATTTT